The 28 T cell receptor beta chains reported below all come from one sample, sequenced in a study of blood T cell repertoires in COVID-19. TCRdb's table, derived via immunoSEQ multiplex PCR, lists solely in-frame clones and lacks some. The table shows roughly 150,000 clones, with just under 80% occurring only once. Sequenced material: peripheral blood. The origin of the receptors is a woman of 80 years or more with acute or convalescent COVID-19.

The chain couples TRBV19 to TRBJ2-5; 12 bases agree with TRBD2. The CDR3 extends over 14 amino acids. V trimming: 6 bases; J trimming: 4 bases; junction bases outside the gene matches: 3. Germline CDR1 reads LNHDA; CDR2 reads SQIVND (reference sequence). In DNA form, the CDR3 reads TGTGCCAGTAGACTAGCGGGGGGTGGAGAGACCCAGTACTTC. This gives the protein CASRLAGGGETQYF.

This chain joins TRBV6-5 and TRBJ2-7, with 10 bases aligning to TRBD1. CDR1 MNHEY and CDR2 SVGAGI come from the germline V gene. This CDR3 region has 13 residues. Losses at the gene ends were 6 bases for V and 4 bases for J; bases not matched to a gene: 3. For the CDR3, the DNA is TGTGCCAGCAGGGGGACAGGGGTATACGAGCAGTACTTC. Translation: CASRGTGVYEQYF.

The chain carries TRBV19 and TRBJ1-4; D is perhaps TRBD1 (5 bases). The V end was cut by 6 bases, the J end by 8 bases, with 19 bases between. This CDR3 region has 15 residues. Per germline, CDR1 LNHDA and CDR2 SQIVND (reference sequence). In nucleotides, the CDR3 is TGTGCCAGTAGCTCCCTCGGACAAGGTGAAGAAAAACTGTTTTTT. Residues: CASSSLGQGEEKLFF.

The CDR3 loop is CASSSQTSGRSNEQFF. The CDR3 coding sequence is TGTGCCAGCAGCTCGCAGACTAGCGGGAGGTCTAATGAGCAGTTCTTC. V and J are TRBV7-3 and TRBJ2-1; TRBD2 matches at 13 bases. The germline V gene encodes CDR1 SGHTA and CDR2 FQGTGA. The CDR3 extends over 16 amino acids. Trimming removed 4 bases from V and 7 bases from J; junction bases left unmatched: 7. The complete variable domain, with remaining parts taken from reference TRBV7-3 and TRBJ2-1, reads GAGVSQTPSNKVTEKGKYVELRCDPISGHTALYWYRQSLGQGPEFLIYFQGTGAADDSGLPNDRFFAVRPEGSVSTLKIQRTERGDSAVYLCASSSQTSGRSNEQFFGPGTRLTVL.

The J gene is TRBJ1-1, the V gene TRBV5-1, with TRBD1 as a possible D gene (5 bases). There are 14 residues in the CDR3. The germline V gene has CDR1 SGHRS and CDR2 YFSETQ. The V end lost 0 bases, the J end lost 4 bases, and 10 bases lay between the germline ends. The chain's CDR3 is CASSLGTLGTEAFF. In nucleotides, the CDR3 is TGCGCCAGCAGCTTGGGGACACTGGGCACTGAAGCTTTCTTT. The variable domain in full, with the rest retrieved from reference TRBV5-1 and TRBJ1-1, is KAGVTQTPRYLIKTRGQQVTLSCSPISGHRSVSWYQQTPGQGLQFLFEYFSETQRNKGNFPGRFSGRQFSNSRSEMNVSTLELGDSALYLCASSLGTLGTEAFFGQGTRLTVV.

The chain uses TRBV18 and TRBJ2-7; 9 bases line up with TRBD1. Germline V gene sequence: CDR1 KGHSH, CDR2 LQKENI. The V and J ends lost 1 base and 7 bases, in that order; junction bases with no gene match: 11. This CDR3 is 16 amino acids long. In DNA form, the CDR3 reads TGTGCCAGCTCACCACTCCCGGGACAGGGAATCCCGGAGCAGTACTTC. Encoded protein: CASSPLPGQGIPEQYF.

A few counts support this clone. The chain recombines TRBV10-3 with TRBJ2-2, with TRBD1 identical over 9 bases. This CDR3 is built from 14 residues. Germline values: CDR1 ENHRY, CDR2 SYGVKD. Trimming removed 4 bases from V and 8 bases from J; junction bases left unmatched: 5. CDR3 sequence reads: CAISGGQGAGELFF. In DNA, the CDR3 is TGTGCCATCAGTGGGGGACAGGGAGCGGGGGAGCTGTTTTTT.

This chain connects TRBV5-8 to TRBJ2-6, with a tentative D call TRBD1 (6 bases). V gave up 3 bases and J gave up 1 base, with 11 bases separating them. Germline CDR1 is SGHTS and CDR2 is YDEGEE. CDR3 size: 16 residues. DNA of the CDR3: TGTGCCAGCAGCTCCGGACAGCTGTCTGGGGCCAACGTCCTGACTTTC. It specifies CASSSGQLSGANVLTF. Looking up the rest from reference TRBV5-8 and TRBJ2-6 gives the full variable domain: EAGVTQSPTHLIKTRGQQATLRCSPISGHTSVYWYQQALGLGLQFLLWYDEGEERNRGNFPPRFSGRQFPNYSSELNVNALELEDSALYLCASSSGQLSGANVLTFGAGSRLTVL.

Turning to this clone: This sample also contains other DNA sequences that code for the same CDR3. The gene calls are TRBV11-2 and TRBJ2-5; D gene uncertain. Germline CDR1 and CDR2: SGHAT and FQNNGV. CDR3 length: 12 amino acids. The V end lost 0 bases, the J end lost 4 bases, and 3 bases lay between the germline ends. CDR3: CASSLDRETQYF. The CDR3 DNA follows: TGTGCCAGCAGCTTAGATCGAGAGACCCAGTACTTC.

This sequence joins TRBV6-5 and TRBJ2-2; 9 bases map to TRBD1. The CDR3 consists of 15 residues. Germline-derived CDR1 and CDR2 are MNHEY and SVGAGI. V lost 6 bases to trimming and J lost 3 bases; unmatched junction nucleotides: 5. The DNA of the CDR3 is TGTGCCAGCAGCCCGGACAGGGGAGACACCGGGGAGCTGTTTTTT. Amino acid sequence: CASSPDRGDTGELFF.

The CDR3 here is CASSPRQGKSPLHF. DNA for the CDR3: TGTGCCAGCTCACCAAGACAGGGGAAGTCACCCCTCCACTTT. The rearrangement links TRBV18 to TRBJ1-6, with 8 bases that match TRBD1. This CDR3 is built from 14 residues. Germline lookup yields CDR1 KGHSH and CDR2 LQKENI. Unmatched junction bases numbered 4, after V lost 2 bases and J lost 10 bases.

This clone has just a few counts. The V call is TRBV27, the J call TRBJ2-7, with 12 bases fitting TRBD1. The germline CDR1 and CDR2 sequences are MNHEY and SMNVEV (reference sequence). After removal of 8 bases from V and 3 bases from J, the junction contained 5 bases not matched to a gene. CDR3 length equals 14 residues. For the CDR3, the DNA is TGTGCCAGCCAGGGGACAGGGGGCCTCTACGAGCAGTACTTC. Protein sequence: CASQGTGGLYEQYF.

The chain has TRBV7-8 and TRBJ2-1; 9 nucleotides align to TRBD2. Trimming at V came to 1 base and at J to 16 bases, leaving 8 bases not matched to a gene. CDR1 is SGHVS and CDR2 is FQNEAQ in the germline V gene. The CDR3 has 13 residues. CDR3 sequence: CASSLVERGVCFF. The CDR3 DNA sequence: TGTGCCAGCAGCTTAGTCGAGCGGGGGGTATGTTTCTTC. Drawing the rest from reference TRBV7-8 and TRBJ2-1, the complete variable domain is GAGVSQSPRYKVAKRGQDVALRCDPISGHVSLFWYQQALGQGPEFLTYFQNEAQLDKSGLPSDRFFAERPEGSVSTLKIQRTQQEDSAVYLCASSLVERGVCFFGPGTRLTVL.

V and J are TRBV5-1 and TRBJ2-6; 11 positions match TRBD2. The CDR3 contains 19 residues. Looked up from germline, CDR1 is SGHRS and CDR2 is YFSETQ. The J segment lost 2 bases and the V segment lost 3 bases, leaving 10 bases of the junction unmatched. The CDR3 DNA is TGCGCCAGCAGCTCCATTCAGGGACTAGCGGCGCCTGGGGCCAACGTCCTGACTTTC. It is translated as CASSSIQGLAAPGANVLTF.

The genes are TRBV5-1 and TRBJ1-2; possibly TRBD1 for D (5 bases). Germline CDR1 is SGHRS and CDR2 is YFSETQ. V was pared by 2 bases and J by 6 bases, with 11 bases between. The CDR3 spans 13 residues. CDR3 amino acids: CASSLDGGDGYTF. CDR3 DNA: TGCGCCAGCAGCTTAGACGGGGGAGATGGCTACACCTTC. Supplemented by reference TRBV5-1 and TRBJ1-2, the full variable domain reads KAGVTQTPRYLIKTRGQQVTLSCSPISGHRSVSWYQQTPGQGLQFLFEYFSETQRNKGNFPGRFSGRQFSNSRSEMNVSTLELGDSALYLCASSLDGGDGYTFGSGTRLTVV.

The rearrangement uses TRBV19 and TRBJ2-7; 7 bases map to TRBD2. V lost 1 base and J lost 6; bases outside the gene matches: 3. The CDR3 spans 13 residues. Germline V gene lookup returns CDR1 LNHDA and CDR2 SQIVND (reference sequence). This CDR3 is CASSIGEGLEQYF. The CDR3 coding sequence is TGTGCCAGTAGTATAGGGGAGGGGCTCGAGCAGTACTTC.

The V and J genes are TRBV29-1 and TRBJ2-7; 7 bases are a match to TRBD1. From germline, CDR1 is SQVTM and CDR2 ANQGSEA. J lost 5 bases, V lost 3 bases, and 4 bases had no gene match. CDR3 size: 12 residues. The CDR3: CSVEEGGDEQYF. CDR3 in DNA: TGCAGCGTTGAGGAAGGGGGCGACGAGCAGTACTTC.

The rearrangement uses TRBV5-4 and TRBJ2-4, with TRBD1 matching over 7 bases. The CDR3 totals 15 residues. Per germline, CDR1 SGHNT and CDR2 YYREEE (reference sequence). Trimming at V came to 5 bases and at J to 0 bases, leaving 5 bases not matched to a gene. Here the CDR3 DNA reads TGTGCCAGCAGTCGACAGGGAGTAGCCAAAAACATTCAGTACTTC. This gives the protein CASSRQGVAKNIQYF.

The DNA of the CDR3 is TGTGCCAGCTCAGATCGCAGGGAAGACGAGCAGTACTTC. As protein: CASSDRREDEQYF. The chain couples TRBV18 to TRBJ2-7; D might be TRBD1 (5 bases). Germline V CDR1 and CDR2: KGHSH, LQKENI. This CDR3 is built from 13 residues. V was shortened by 5 bases and J by 5 bases, with 13 bases between the two germline ends.

The chain carries TRBV5-4 and TRBJ1-1; D is ambiguous. The CDR3 covers 15 residues. CDR1 and CDR2 from the germline V gene are SGHNT and YYREEE (reference sequence). Trimming left V 0 bases short and J 3 bases short, with 12 bases between. CDR3 region: CASSLGALTDTEAFF. The DNA for the CDR3 is TGTGCCAGCAGCTTGGGGGCTTTGACCGACACTGAAGCTTTCTTT.

This clone has only one observation. The chain combines TRBV5-1 with TRBJ2-3; TRBD2 is a possible D gene (6 bases). The CDR3 runs 14 residues. The germline V gene encodes CDR1 SGHRS and CDR2 YFSETQ. With 6 bases removed from V and 2 bases from J, the gap between germline ends came to 13 bases. DNA of the CDR3: TGCGCCAGCACCCTGACTAGTTCCACAGATACGCAGTATTTT. Translation gives CASTLTSSTDTQYF.

The chain couples TRBV9 to TRBJ1-3; D possibly corresponds to TRBD1 (6 bases). Trimming removed 3 bases at V and 4 bases at J, with 14 bases between. Germline CDR1 and CDR2: SGDLS and YYNGEE. The CDR3 has 15 amino acids. CDR3 loop: CASSAEQGLGNTIYF. The CDR3 DNA reads as TGTGCCAGCAGCGCCGAACAGGGCCTGGGAAACACCATATATTTT.

The rearrangement joins TRBV6-5 to TRBJ1-6; 7 bases agree with TRBD1. The germline V gene encodes CDR1 MNHEY and CDR2 SVGAGI. The CDR3 has 15 amino acids. V lost 6 bases and J lost 4; bases outside the gene matches: 6. The CDR3 coding sequence is TGTGCCAGCAGCCCGGACAGGCAGTATAATTCACCCCTCCACTTT. Translating gives CASSPDRQYNSPLHF.

This chain connects TRBV28 to TRBJ1-1; 8 nucleotides align to TRBD1. Per germline, CDR1 MDHEN and CDR2 SYDVKM. The CDR3 spans 15 residues. Trimming cost V 7 bases and J 0 bases; bases outside gene matches: 7. The CDR3 nucleotides read TGTGCCAGCAAGAGGACAGGGACCATGAACACTGAAGCTTTCTTT. This translates into CASKRTGTMNTEAFF. Full variable domain (outside the CDR3, taken from reference TRBV28 and TRBJ1-1): DVKVTQSSRYLVKRTGEKVFLECVQDMDHENMFWYRQDPGLGLRLIYFSYDVKMKEKGDIPEGYSVSREKKERFSLILESASTNQTSMYLCASKRTGTMNTEAFFGQGTRLTVV.

V usage is TRBV5-1 and J usage is TRBJ1-2; 7 bases line up with TRBD1. V lost 2 bases and J lost 5; bases outside the gene matches: 6. Germline values: CDR1 SGHRS, CDR2 YFSETQ. The CDR3 runs 14 residues. The CDR3, as DNA: TGCGCCAGCAGCTTCGGGACAGTAACATATGGCTACACCTTC. It yields the protein CASSFGTVTYGYTF.

The J gene is TRBJ2-1, the V gene TRBV7-2; possibly TRBD1 for D (6 bases). Per the germline V gene, CDR1 is SGHTA and CDR2 is FQGNSA. The V gene lost 1 base and the J gene lost 5 bases, with 9 bases spanning the gap. The CDR3 has 14 residues. CDR3 nucleotide sequence: TGTGCCAGCAGCTTAGTTACAGGGAACAATGAGCAGTTCTTC. It translates to CASSLVTGNNEQFF.

As regards this clone: This same CDR3 is encoded by further DNA sequences in the sample. The chain recombines TRBV18 with TRBJ1-5; TRBD1 might be the D (5 bases). Germline V gene sequence: CDR1 KGHSH, CDR2 LQKENI. Trimming cost V 6 bases and J 4 bases, with 10 bases left between them. CDR3 length equals 13 residues. CDR3 sequence reads: CASSPDRNQPQHF. CDR3 DNA sequence: TGTGCCAGCTCCCCTGACAGAAATCAGCCCCAGCATTTT.

This clone has just a few counts. The chain has TRBV5-1 and TRBJ2-1; 7 nucleotides match TRBD2. Looked up from germline, CDR1 is SGHRS and CDR2 is YFSETQ. The CDR3 sequence is 15 residues long. The junction had 5 bases not matched to a gene; V was cut back by 0 bases and J by 5 bases. DNA for the CDR3: TGCGCCAGCAGCTTGGCCGGGGGGACTAACAATGAGCAGTTCTTC. Protein sequence: CASSLAGGTNNEQFF.